This TCR beta chain is drawn from a study of OX40 agonist ivuxolimab in advanced cancers. Study context: At doses from 0.01 to 10 mg/kg, patients were given intravenous ivuxolimab every 2 weeks. Study-level findings and limits: The study observed clonal expansion of CD4+ and CD8+ blood T cells by week 6 at 0.1 to 3.0 mg/kg. CD8+ T cells were the subset that, on average, had more expanded clones than CD4+.

The data were produced by immunoSEQ multiplex PCR, yet TCRdb's version contains in-frame clones alone and is incomplete. This sample carries approximately 30,000 clones, around four fifths of them seen once, and the ten largest clones take around a quarter. About this clone: Its antigen is currently unknown.

V shed 5 bases and J 2 bases; nucleotides not matched to a gene: 8. The germline V gene has CDR1 SGHVS and CDR2 FNYEAQ. The CDR3 is 16 amino acids. Sequencing used CD4+ or CD8+ T cells sorted from blood, obtained in a trial of the OX40 agonist ivuxolimab. The rearrangement joins TRBV7-6 to TRBJ2-7; 11 nucleotides agree with TRBD2. The sequence was obtained from an adult with an advanced solid tumor such as melanoma, head and neck, liver or kidney cancer. CDR3 in amino acids: CASSPRTSGLAYEQYF. The CDR3 DNA reads as TGTGCCAGCAGCCCCCGGACTAGCGGGTTGGCCTACGAGCAGTACTTC.